These 10 T cell receptor beta chains were all obtained from the same sample, sequenced in a study of T-cell memory formation after mild COVID-19. TCRdb independently ran MiXCR on the 5' RACE reads; one entry per CDR3 protein. Here the sample spans approximately 290,000 distinct CDR3 sequences, approximately 19% being singletons. Input material: PBMCs or a T cell subset sorted from them (not recorded which). The receptors come from a man between 18 and 35 years old who had mild COVID-19 (a few samples of this study predate the infection). Cell type and time point are not known.

This clonotype was recorded at least ten times. The J gene is TRBJ2-5, the V gene TRBV7-9; 7 bases match TRBD1. CDR1 is SEHNR and CDR2 is FQNEAQ in the germline V gene (reference sequence). CDR3 length equals 15 residues. The ends lost 3 bases at V and 5 bases at J; junction bases unmatched: 9. CDR3 protein: CASSLGQHLGETQYF. The CDR3 nucleotides are TGTGCCAGCAGCTTGGGACAGCATCTAGGGGAGACCCAGTACTTC.

This sequence joins TRBV30 and TRBJ2-7, with no clear D. The CDR3 is made up of 17 amino acids. The germline CDR1 and CDR2 sequences are GTSNPN and SVGIG (reference sequence). Trimming pared 0 bases from V and 2 bases from J, leaving 20 bases between. CDR3 amino acids: CAWSVPLGIGRAYEQYF. The CDR3 nucleotides are TGTGCCTGGAGTGTACCTCTGGGGATAGGGCGAGCCTACGAGCAGTACTTC. Full variable domain (outside the CDR3, taken from reference TRBV30 and TRBJ2-7): SQTIHQWPATLVQPVGSPLSLECTVEGTSNPNLYWYRQAAGRGLQLLFYSVGIGQISSEVPQNLSASRPQDRQFILSSKKLLLSDSGFYLCAWSVPLGIGRAYEQYFGPGTRLTVT.

The chain couples TRBV7-2 to TRBJ2-3, with TRBD2 matching over 14 bases. Germline lookup yields CDR1 SGHTA and CDR2 FQGNSA. The CDR3 consists of 16 residues. Trimming at V came to 5 bases and at J to 5 bases, leaving 6 bases not matched to a gene. CDR3 DNA sequence: TGTGCCAGCAGCCCCCAGGGACTAGCGGGGGTAGATACGCAGTATTTT. Translation: CASSPQGLAGVDTQYF.

CDR3 bases: TGTGCCAGCAGTTTAGCCCCCTCGCTAGCAGCAATCGGGAGATCCTACAATGAGCAGTTCTTC. Its translation: CASSLAPSLAAIGRSYNEQFF. This chain links TRBV12-3 or TRBV12-4 with TRBJ2-1, with D possibly being TRBD2 (6 bases). CDR3 size: 21 residues. V lost 0 bases and J lost 1, with 25 bases in between.

This clonotype came up many times. The V gene is TRBV4-3, the J gene TRBJ2-3; TRBD2 might be the D (7 bases). The CDR3 consists of 15 residues. Germline CDR1 and CDR2: LGHNA and YSLEER. Deletions cut 4 bases from V and 0 bases from J, with 11 bases between. CDR3 protein: CASSPRGGSTDTQYF. The CDR3, as DNA: TGCGCCAGCAGCCCTAGGGGGGGTAGCACAGATACGCAGTATTTT.

The chain carries TRBV7-9 and TRBJ2-1, with 13 bases identical to TRBD2. V was pared by 5 bases and J by 9 bases, with 10 bases of the junction left unmatched. Germline CDR1 and CDR2: SEHNR and FQNEAQ (reference sequence). The CDR3 runs 16 residues. The CDR3 DNA follows: TGTGCCAGCAGCCTACTCGGGACTAGCGGGGTCGGTGAGCAGTTCTTC. Translated: CASSLLGTSGVGEQFF.

CDR3 region: CSAWAGEPYEQYV. The CDR3 DNA reads TGCAGCGCCTGGGCAGGGGAGCCCTACGAGCAGTACGTC. The chain recombines TRBV29-1 with TRBJ2-7; TRBD1 is a possible D gene (6 bases). V shed 7 bases and J shed 2 bases, with 15 bases lying between them. The V gene's germline CDR1 is SQVTM and CDR2 ANQGSEA. The CDR3 loop spans 13 amino acids.

The table lists this clonotype with a few counts. The V gene is TRBV20-1, the J gene TRBJ1-2, with 8 bases matching TRBD1. CDR3 length equals 12 residues. CDR1 and CDR2 (germline): DFQATT, SNEGSKA (reference sequence). The trim removed 8 bases at V and 6 bases at J, leaving 8 bases unmatched. CDR3 residues: CSSRTGLDGYTF. DNA of the CDR3: TGCAGTTCGCGGACAGGGCTCGATGGCTACACCTTC.

This chain connects TRBV5-1 to TRBJ1-2, with D maybe TRBD1 (5 bases). CDR1 and CDR2 from the germline V gene are SGHRS and YFSETQ. The CDR3 is 16 amino acids. The V end was cut by 5 bases, the J end by 0 bases, with 17 bases between. The CDR3 DNA reads as TGCGCCAGCAGGTCAACCACGTTGGGGGCTAACTATGGCTACACCTTC. Amino acid sequence: CASRSTTLGANYGYTF.

In its sample, this clonotype was seen many times. The chain uses TRBV5-4 and TRBJ2-5; D perhaps matches TRBD2 (5 bases). CDR1 and CDR2 from the germline V gene are SGHNT and YYREEE (reference sequence). V was shortened by 5 bases and J by 5 bases, with 10 bases between the two germline ends. CDR3 size: 12 residues. CDR3 in amino acids: CASSRTGETQYF. Here the CDR3 DNA reads TGTGCCAGCAGTCGGACTGGGGAGACCCAGTACTTC.